This TCR beta chain was recovered during a study of T cells after yellow fever vaccination. Universal primer sites and UMIs were introduced during 5'RACE template-switching synthesis of TCR cDNA. TCRdb processed the 5' RACE reads anew with MiXCR; each CDR3 protein has one entry. This table has 200,000 to 300,000 distinct CDR3 sequences, approximately 3.6% appearing once. As regards this clonotype: Antigen unknown.

Looked up from germline, CDR1 is SQVTM and CDR2 is ANQGSEA. The CDR3 loop spans 14 amino acids. V lost 5 bases and J 0 bases, leaving 11 bases between the germline ends. Study observations and caveats: Peaking on day 5 versus 15, the secondary response was faster but weaker. From the bulk population, abundant clonotypes could contaminate and appear within FACS-sorted repertoires.

Sequences were derived from PBMCs, sampled 15 days after the yellow fever booster vaccination. This receptor was identified in a man aged 18 to 29 who received the YFV17D yellow fever vaccine. The rearrangement joins TRBV29-1 to TRBJ2-4, with D maybe TRBD1 (6 bases). The CDR3 DNA is TGCAGCGTTTCAGAGGGGGTAGCCAAAAACATTCAGTACTTC. Translated: CSVSEGVAKNIQYF. The whole variable domain, filled in from reference TRBV29-1 and TRBJ2-4, reads SAVISQKPSRDICQRGTSLTIQCQVDSQVTMMFWYRQQPGQSLTLIATANQGSEATYESGFVIDKFPISRPNLTFSTLTVSNMSPEDSSIYLCSVSEGVAKNIQYFGAGTRLSVL.